This entry concerns a single TCR beta chain. The data were obtained in a study of OX40 agonist ivuxolimab in advanced cancers. Blood got drawn at baseline, again on cycle 4 day 1, and then on cycle 7 day 1. Produced via immunoSEQ multiplex PCR; TCRdb's table is partial and in-frame only. The sample records about 96,000 clones, 90% being singletons. Deletions cut 5 bases from V and 2 bases from J, with 12 bases between. CDR3 size: 15 residues. Germline lookup yields CDR1 WSHSY and CDR2 SAAADI. This chain connects TRBV10-2 to TRBJ2-2; D call uncertain. This clonotype originated in an adult with an advanced solid tumor such as melanoma, head and neck, liver or kidney cancer. Sequencing used CD4+ or CD8+ T cells sorted from blood, obtained in a trial of the OX40 agonist ivuxolimab. The CDR3 is CASSLDAPNTGELFF. CDR3 sequence (DNA): TGCGCCAGCAGTCTGGACGCCCCCAACACCGGGGAGCTGTTTTTT.